What follows is one T cell receptor (beta chain) and its context. Its cognate antigen has yet to be identified. Per-nucleotide qualities are absent, and no much larger clonotype sits a single base away. The sample belongs to a study of blood T cell repertoires in COVID-19 (dated by TCRdb to about 2020). As for the study more broadly: Samples from collaborators originated in the United States, Italy and Spain and spanned both the acute and convalescent phases of COVID-19. The repertoires were released in a freely available public database meant as a resource for research on the immune response to SARS-CoV-2. Where available, HLA class I and class II types were taken from metadata supplied by the sample provider and were not determined by assay-based typing. The samples were drawn from two sources: the first 160 participants of the ongoing ImmuneRACE study, and approximately 1,300 subjects contributed by 6 global collaborators. The material from the prospective study consisted of cDNA or gDNA derived from T cells, B-cell-depleted T cells, or PBMCs. A de-identified subject ID, COVID-19 status, age in years and sex were almost always included in the sample metadata. The dataset comprised deeply sampled blood TCRbeta repertoires from subjects exposed to, actively infected with, or recovered from COVID-19.

Another Seattle source contributed samples from volunteer blood donors who had recovered from COVID-19. Each collaborating institution followed its own protocols to collect whole blood in K2EDTA tubes. For TCRbeta analysis, collaborators shipped samples as frozen whole blood, isolated PBMCs, or DNA extracted from either of those sample types. Broader findings and caveats from the paper: Clinical and demographic metadata were provided uncurated, with the amount varying by source and participant.

TCRbeta CDR3 regions were amplified from genomic DNA using the immunoSEQ Assay, a bias-controlled multiplex PCR. In the authors' own workflow: Nucleated cell counts per sample were estimated from amplification of reference gene primers within the assay. To quantify the absolute abundance of each unique TCRbeta CDR3 rearrangement, sequence reads were collapsed and filtered. For each sample, productive Simpson clonality was calculated by taking the square root of Simpson's diversity index across productive rearrangements. Not all clones reach the TCRdb copy of this immuneACCESS table, which keeps in-frame sequences only. Checked studies attribute under half of the gap to unresolved V genes and leave the rest unexplained. The D gene and trimming were derived from the DNA, and the V and J assignments and clone size from that table. A total of about 310,000 clones appear in this sample, about 87% of them only once. The ten largest clones take up roughly 7.1% of the sample.

The sequenced sample was peripheral blood. The source of this sequence is a woman aged 45-65 years who had recovered from COVID-19.

At the DNA level, the sequence is TGTGCCAGCAGCAGACGGGGACAGGGAAGTCAGCCCCAGCATTTT. Translated, this gives CASSRRGQGSQPQHF. The V and J genes are TRBV6-5 and TRBJ1-5, with TRBD1 identical over 9 junction bases. The CDR3 runs 15 residues from the cysteine to the phenylalanine. The retained sequence is limited to the CDR3, 45 bases, with the frame set at the first base. Germline trimming amounts to 6 bases on V and 6 bases on J, with 9 as the count of junction bases outside the gene matches. The germline V gene yields MNHEY for CDR1 and SVGAGI for CDR2.